These T cell receptor beta chains were read from a single sample in a study of blood T cell repertoires in COVID-19. Sequencing used immunoSEQ multiplex PCR; TCRdb keeps in-frame clones, though not all of them. The sample consists of about 470,000 clones, roughly 87% of them appearing once. Sequences were obtained from PBMCs or T cells enriched from blood (not recorded which). Source of these receptors: a woman younger than 35 who had recovered from COVID-19. CDR3s include the opening cysteine and the closing phenylalanine or tryptophan. A D gene is named only where the DNA matches it firmly. Clone size is not always given. Where it is, it says once, few, many or a class for expanded clones.

V	J	D	size	CDR3	DNA
TRBV7-6	TRBJ1-5	TRBD1	-	CASSLEGATSNQPQHF	TGTGCCAGCAGCTTAGAGGGGGCAACGAGCAATCAGCCCCAGCATTTT
TRBV5-1	TRBJ2-3	-	-	CASSFSGGPTDTQYF	TGCGCCAGCAGCTTTTCCGGGGGGCCCACAGATACGCAGTATTTT
TRBV7-9	TRBJ1-4	-	-	CASSPPGPGIATNEKLFF	TGTGCCAGCAGCCCCCCAGGGCCAGGGATCGCAACTAATGAAAAACTGTTTTTT
TRBV7-9	TRBJ1-2	TRBD1	-	CASSLNFGTGYGNNYGYTF	TGTGCCAGCAGCTTGAACTTCGGGACAGGGTATGGGAATAACTATGGCTACACCTTC
TRBV28	TRBJ1-5	-	-	CASSGVGARNQPQHF	TGTGCCAGCAGTGGAGTAGGGGCGAGGAATCAGCCCCAGCATTTT
TRBV4-1	TRBJ2-4	-	-	CASSQDRGGKNIQYF	TGCGCCAGCAGCCAAGATCGAGGGGGAAAAAACATTCAGTACTTC
TRBV2	TRBJ1-2	TRBD1	-	CASSATGPYGYTF	TGTGCCAGCAGCGCGACAGGGCCCTATGGCTACACCTTC
TRBV5-1	TRBJ1-3	TRBD1	-	CASSPGQGARGNTIYF	TGCGCCAGCAGCCCGGGACAGGGGGCGAGAGGAAACACCATATATTTT
TRBV5-1	TRBJ2-1	-	-	CASHRDKGPKKEFF	TGCGCCAGCCACAGGGACAAGGGTCCCAAGAAAGAGTTCTTC
TRBV5-4	TRBJ1-2	TRBD1	-	CASRAQGGTATNYGYTF	TGTGCCAGCCGCGCCCAAGGTGGGACAGCTACTAACTATGGCTACACCTTC
TRBV6-5	TRBJ1-5	-	-	CASSYNRDQPQHF	TGTGCCAGCAGTTACAACAGGGATCAGCCCCAGCATTTT
TRBV30	TRBJ2-7	TRBD1	-	CAWSATRQGLYEQYF	TGTGCCTGGAGTGCAACCCGACAGGGTCTCTACGAGCAGTACTTC
TRBV11-3	TRBJ1-1	TRBD1	-	CASSFGGQSDTEAFF	TGTGCCAGCAGCTTTGGGGGACAGTCGGACACTGAAGCTTTCTTT
TRBV2	TRBJ1-5	-	-	CASSLGETSMSIYDQPQHF	TGTGCCAGCAGTCTAGGGGAAACCTCCATGAGCATATACGATCAGCCCCAGCATTTT
TRBV12-5	TRBJ1-5	TRBD1	-	CASGIDRGINQPQHF	TGTGCTAGTGGCATCGACAGGGGGATCAATCAGCCCCAGCATTTT
TRBV2	TRBJ2-2	-	once	CASRTDFTGELFF	TGTGCCAGCCGGACGGACTTCACCGGGGAGCTGTTTTTT
TRBV6-2/TRBV6-3	TRBJ1-5	-	-	CASGPQGNQPQHF	TGTGCCAGCGGCCCCCAGGGGAATCAGCCCCAGCATTTT
TRBV9	TRBJ2-3	TRBD2	-	CASSLIGGFGDTQYF	TGTGCCAGCAGCCTCATCGGGGGGTTTGGGGATACGCAGTATTTT